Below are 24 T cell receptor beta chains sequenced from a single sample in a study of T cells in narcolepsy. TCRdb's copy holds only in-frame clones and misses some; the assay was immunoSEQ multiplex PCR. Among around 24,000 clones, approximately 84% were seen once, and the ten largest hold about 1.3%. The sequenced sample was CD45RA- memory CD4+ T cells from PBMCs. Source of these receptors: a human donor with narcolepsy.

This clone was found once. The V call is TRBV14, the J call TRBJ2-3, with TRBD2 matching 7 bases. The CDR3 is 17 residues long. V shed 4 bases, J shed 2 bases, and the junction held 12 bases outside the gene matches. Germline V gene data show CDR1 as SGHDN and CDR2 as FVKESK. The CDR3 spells CASSPAFGGRSTDTQYF. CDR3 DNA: TGTGCCAGCAGCCCTGCGTTTGGCGGGAGATCCACAGATACGCAGTATTTT.

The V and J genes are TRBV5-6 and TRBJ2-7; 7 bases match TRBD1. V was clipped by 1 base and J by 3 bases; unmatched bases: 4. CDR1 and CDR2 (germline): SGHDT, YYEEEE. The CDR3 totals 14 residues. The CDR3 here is CASSLTGAVYEQYF. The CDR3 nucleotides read TGTGCCAGCAGCTTGACAGGGGCAGTCTACGAGCAGTACTTC.

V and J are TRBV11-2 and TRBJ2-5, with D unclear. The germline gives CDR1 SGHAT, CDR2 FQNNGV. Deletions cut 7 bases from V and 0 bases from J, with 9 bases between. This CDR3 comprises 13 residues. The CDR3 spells CASTQYYQETQYF. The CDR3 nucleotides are TGTGCCAGCACACAGTACTACCAAGAGACCCAGTACTTC.

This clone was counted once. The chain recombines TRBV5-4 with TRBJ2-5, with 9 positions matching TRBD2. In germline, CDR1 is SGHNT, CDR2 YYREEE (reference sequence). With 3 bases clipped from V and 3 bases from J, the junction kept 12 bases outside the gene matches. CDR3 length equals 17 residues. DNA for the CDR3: TGTGCCAGCAGCTCGCCTTTAGCGGGAGTGGCCAAAGAGACCCAGTACTTC. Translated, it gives CASSSPLAGVAKETQYF.

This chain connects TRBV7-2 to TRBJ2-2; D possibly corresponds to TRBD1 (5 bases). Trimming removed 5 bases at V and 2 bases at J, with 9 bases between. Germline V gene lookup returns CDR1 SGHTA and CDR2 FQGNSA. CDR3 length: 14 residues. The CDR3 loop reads CASSPTGNTGELFF. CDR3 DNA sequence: TGTGCCAGCAGCCCCACAGGAAACACCGGGGAGCTGTTTTTT. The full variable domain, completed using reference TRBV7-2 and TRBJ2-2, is GAGVSQSPSNKVTEKGKDVELRCDPISGHTALYWYRQSLGQGLEFLIYFQGNSAPDKSGLPSDRFSAERTGGSVSTLTIQRTQQEDSAVYLCASSPTGNTGELFFGEGSRLTVL.

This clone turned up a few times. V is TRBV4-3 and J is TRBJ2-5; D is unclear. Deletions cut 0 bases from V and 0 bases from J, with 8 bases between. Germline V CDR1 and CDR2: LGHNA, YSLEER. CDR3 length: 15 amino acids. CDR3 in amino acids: CASSQEYNYQETQYF. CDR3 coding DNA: TGCGCCAGCAGCCAAGAGTACAACTACCAAGAGACCCAGTACTTC.

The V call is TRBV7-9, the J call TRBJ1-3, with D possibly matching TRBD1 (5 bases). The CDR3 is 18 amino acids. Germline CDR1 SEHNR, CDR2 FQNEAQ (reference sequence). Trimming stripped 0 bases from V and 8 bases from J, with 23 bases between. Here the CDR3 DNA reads TGTGCCAGCAGCTTAGCGGCCGGTAGTACAGGCGGTCGGTACACCATATATTTT. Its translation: CASSLAAGSTGGRYTIYF.

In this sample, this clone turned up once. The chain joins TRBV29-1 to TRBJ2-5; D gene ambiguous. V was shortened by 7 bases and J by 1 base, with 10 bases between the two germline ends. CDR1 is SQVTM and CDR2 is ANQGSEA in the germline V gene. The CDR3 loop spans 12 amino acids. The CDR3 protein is CSGGELQETQYF. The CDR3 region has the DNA TGCAGCGGCGGAGAACTCCAAGAGACCCAGTACTTC.

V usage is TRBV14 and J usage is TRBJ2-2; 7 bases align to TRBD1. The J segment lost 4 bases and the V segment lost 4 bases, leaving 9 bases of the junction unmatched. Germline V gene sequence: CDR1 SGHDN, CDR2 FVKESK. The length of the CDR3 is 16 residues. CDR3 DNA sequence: TGTGCCAGCAGCCTTGCGACAGGGTGGACCACCGGGGAGCTGTTTTTT. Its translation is CASSLATGWTTGELFF.

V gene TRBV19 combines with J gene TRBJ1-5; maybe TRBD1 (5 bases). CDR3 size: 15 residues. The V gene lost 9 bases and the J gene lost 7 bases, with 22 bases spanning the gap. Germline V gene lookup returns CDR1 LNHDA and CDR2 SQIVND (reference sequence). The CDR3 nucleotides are TGTGCCAGCTCCTCGGGACCAGGGCCCCGGCAGCCCCAGCATTTT. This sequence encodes CASSSGPGPRQPQHF.

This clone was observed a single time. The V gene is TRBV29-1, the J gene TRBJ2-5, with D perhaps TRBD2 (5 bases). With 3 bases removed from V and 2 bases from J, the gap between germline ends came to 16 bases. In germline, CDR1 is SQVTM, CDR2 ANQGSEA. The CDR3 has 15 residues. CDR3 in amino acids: CSVDGSRTPQETQYF. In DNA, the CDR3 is TGCAGCGTTGATGGGAGCAGGACGCCTCAAGAGACCCAGTACTTC.

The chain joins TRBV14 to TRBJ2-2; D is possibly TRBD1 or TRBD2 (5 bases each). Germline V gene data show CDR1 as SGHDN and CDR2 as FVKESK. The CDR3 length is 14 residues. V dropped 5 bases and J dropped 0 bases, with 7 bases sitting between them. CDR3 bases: TGTGCCAGCAGCTTGGGACCGAACACCGGGGAGCTGTTTTTT. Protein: CASSLGPNTGELFF.

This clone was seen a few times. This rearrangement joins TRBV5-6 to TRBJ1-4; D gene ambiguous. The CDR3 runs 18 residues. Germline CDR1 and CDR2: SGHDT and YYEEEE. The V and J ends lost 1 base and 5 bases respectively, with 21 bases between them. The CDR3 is CASSLRFTSGEPNEKLFF. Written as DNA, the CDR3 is TGTGCCAGCAGCTTGAGGTTCACGTCAGGCGAACCGAATGAAAAACTGTTTTTT.

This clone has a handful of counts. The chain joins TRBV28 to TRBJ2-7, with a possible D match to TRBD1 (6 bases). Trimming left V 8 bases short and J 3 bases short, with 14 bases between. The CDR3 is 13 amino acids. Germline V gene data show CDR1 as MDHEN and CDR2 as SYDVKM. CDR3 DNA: TGTGCCAGCGAAGGACAGACACTCTACGAGCAGTACTTC. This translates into CASEGQTLYEQYF. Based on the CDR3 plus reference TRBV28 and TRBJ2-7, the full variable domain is DVKVTQSSRYLVKRTGEKVFLECVQDMDHENMFWYRQDPGLGLRLIYFSYDVKMKEKGDIPEGYSVSREKKERFSLILESASTNQTSMYLCASEGQTLYEQYFGPGTRLTVT.

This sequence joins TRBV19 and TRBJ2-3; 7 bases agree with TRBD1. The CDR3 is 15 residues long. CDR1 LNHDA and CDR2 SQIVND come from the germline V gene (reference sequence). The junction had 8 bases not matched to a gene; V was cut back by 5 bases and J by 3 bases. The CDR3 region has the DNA TGTGCCAGTAGTCAGACAGGGAAGAGGACAGATACGCAGTATTTT. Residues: CASSQTGKRTDTQYF.

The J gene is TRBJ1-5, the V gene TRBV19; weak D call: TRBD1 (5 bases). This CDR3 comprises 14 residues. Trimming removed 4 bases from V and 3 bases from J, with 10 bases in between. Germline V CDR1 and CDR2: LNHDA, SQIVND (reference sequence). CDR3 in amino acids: CASSTRANNQPQHF. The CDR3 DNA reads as TGTGCCAGTAGTACCAGGGCTAACAATCAGCCCCAGCATTTT.

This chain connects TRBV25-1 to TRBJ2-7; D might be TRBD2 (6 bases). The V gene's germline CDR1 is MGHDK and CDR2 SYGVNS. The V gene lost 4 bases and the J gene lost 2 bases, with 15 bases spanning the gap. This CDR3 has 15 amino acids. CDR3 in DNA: TGTGCCAGCAGTGGGGGAGGAGGGAGCGCCTACGAGCAGTACTTC. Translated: CASSGGGGSAYEQYF.

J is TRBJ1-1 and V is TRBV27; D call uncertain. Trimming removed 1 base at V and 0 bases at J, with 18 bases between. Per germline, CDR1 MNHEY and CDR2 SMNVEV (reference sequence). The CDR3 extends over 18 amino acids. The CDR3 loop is CASSLFGFSGRLNTEAFF. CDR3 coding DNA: TGTGCCAGCAGTTTATTCGGGTTTTCGGGCAGATTGAACACTGAAGCTTTCTTT.

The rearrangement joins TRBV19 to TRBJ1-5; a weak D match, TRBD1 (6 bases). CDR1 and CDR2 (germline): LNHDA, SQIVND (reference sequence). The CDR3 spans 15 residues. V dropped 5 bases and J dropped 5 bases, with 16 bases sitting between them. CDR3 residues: CASSPAGTLDQPQHF. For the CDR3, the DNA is TGTGCCAGTAGTCCCGCCGGGACACTCGATCAGCCCCAGCATTTT.

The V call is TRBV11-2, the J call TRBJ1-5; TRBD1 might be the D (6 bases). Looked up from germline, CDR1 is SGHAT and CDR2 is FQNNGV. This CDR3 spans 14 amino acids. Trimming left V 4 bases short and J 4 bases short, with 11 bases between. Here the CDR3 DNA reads TGTGCCAGCAGCTCCGGACAGAATAATCAGCCCCAGCATTTT. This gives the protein CASSSGQNNQPQHF.

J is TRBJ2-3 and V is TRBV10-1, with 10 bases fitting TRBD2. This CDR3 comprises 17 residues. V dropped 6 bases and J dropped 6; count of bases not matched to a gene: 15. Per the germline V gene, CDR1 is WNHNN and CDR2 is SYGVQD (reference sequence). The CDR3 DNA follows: TGCGCCAGCAGCCTCAGAGCGGGAGGGACCACTAGGGATACGCAGTATTTT. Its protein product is CASSLRAGGTTRDTQYF.

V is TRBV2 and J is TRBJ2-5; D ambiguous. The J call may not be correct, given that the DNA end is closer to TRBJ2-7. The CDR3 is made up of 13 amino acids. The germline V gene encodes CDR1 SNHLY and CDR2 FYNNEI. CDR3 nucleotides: TGTGCCAGCAGTGCGGACCGTTACTACGAGCAGTACTTC. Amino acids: CASSADRYYEQYF.

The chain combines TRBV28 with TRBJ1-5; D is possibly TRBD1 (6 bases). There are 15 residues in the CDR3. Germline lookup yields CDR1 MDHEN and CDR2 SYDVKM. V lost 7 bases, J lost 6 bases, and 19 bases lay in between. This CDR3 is CASTTEDRSAQPQHF. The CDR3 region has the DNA TGTGCCAGCACTACCGAAGACAGGTCGGCTCAGCCCCAGCATTTT. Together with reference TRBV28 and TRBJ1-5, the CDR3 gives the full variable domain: DVKVTQSSRYLVKRTGEKVFLECVQDMDHENMFWYRQDPGLGLRLIYFSYDVKMKEKGDIPEGYSVSREKKERFSLILESASTNQTSMYLCASTTEDRSAQPQHFGDGTRLSIL.

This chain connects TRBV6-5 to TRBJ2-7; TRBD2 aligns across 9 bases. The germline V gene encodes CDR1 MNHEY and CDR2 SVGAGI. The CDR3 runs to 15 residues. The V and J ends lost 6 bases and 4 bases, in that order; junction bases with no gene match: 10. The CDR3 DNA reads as TGTGCCAGCAGCCCTACCCGGACTAGCGCTTACGAGCAGTACTTC. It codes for CASSPTRTSAYEQYF.